The 11 T cell receptor beta chains reported below all come from one sample, sequenced in a study of T-cell reconstitution after alpha-beta-depleted transplantation in children (TCRdb year 2016). Libraries were prepared through PCR. Sequencing was carried out with an Illumina HiSeq 2500. To normalize quantification of the TCRbeta repertoire, the TCR libraries were built with molecular barcoding that relied on unique molecular identifiers. The raw public reads went through TCRdb reprocessing: fastp at Q25, MiXCR clone calling, in-frame beta chains kept. Rows merge per CDR3 protein into single entries with the most common DNA and genes. Across this sample there are about 610,000 distinct CDR3 sequences, with roughly 10% seen only once. The ten largest clones represent less than 5% of the sample. The sequences come from PBMCs from the stem cell graft donor, collected from the stem cell graft. The receptors stem from a human donor who donated a stem cell graft to a child with acute myeloid leukemia.

This chain joins TRBV5-1 and TRBJ2-1; 9 bases align to TRBD1. Trimming at V came to 7 bases and at J to 8 bases, leaving 13 bases not matched to a gene. There are 15 residues in the CDR3. Germline CDR1 SGHRS, CDR2 YFSETQ. As DNA, the CDR3 is TGCGCCAGCTCAACCGATAAAACAGGGGGCGATGAGCAGTTCTTC. Its translation is CASSTDKTGGDEQFF.

This clonotype was picked up a small number of times. The chain joins TRBV20-1 to TRBJ1-2; D gene ambiguous. V was clipped by 4 bases and J by 9 bases, with 18 bases between them. The CDR3 runs 13 residues. Per the germline V gene, CDR1 is DFQATT and CDR2 is SNEGSKA (reference sequence). This CDR3 reads CSAIGRAVFRYTF. CDR3 nucleotides: TGCAGTGCTATAGGGCGCGCGGTCTTTCGCTACACCTTC.

This clonotype was recorded a few times. The gene calls are TRBV6-2 or TRBV6-3 and TRBJ2-1, with TRBD2 matching over 14 bases. The CDR3 loop spans 18 amino acids. In germline, CDR1 is MNHEY, CDR2 SVGEGT. V lost 5 bases and J lost 0; bases outside the gene matches: 6. The CDR3 here is CASSHGTSGSGSYNEQFF. DNA for the CDR3: TGTGCCAGCAGTCATGGGACTAGCGGGAGCGGCTCCTACAATGAGCAGTTCTTC.

The CDR3 bases are TGTGCCACTAACGACAGGGTAAGCACTGAAGCTTTCTTT. Protein sequence: CATNDRVSTEAFF. V and J are TRBV10-3 and TRBJ1-1, with TRBD1 identical over 7 bases. With 10 bases clipped from V and 4 bases from J, the junction kept 9 bases outside the gene matches. This CDR3 contains 13 residues. Per the germline V gene, CDR1 is ENHRY and CDR2 is SYGVKD.

The table lists this clonotype with many counts. The chain combines TRBV7-3 with TRBJ2-2; D call uncertain. This CDR3 comprises 13 residues. Germline V gene data show CDR1 as SGHTA and CDR2 as FQGTGA. V was clipped by 4 bases and J by 5 bases, with 8 bases between them. CDR3 amino acids: CASSSLRTGELFF. As DNA, the CDR3 is TGTGCCAGCAGCTCCCTGAGGACCGGGGAGCTGTTTTTT.

The rearrangement joins TRBV11-2 to TRBJ2-1; possible D gene TRBD2, 5 bases. Trimming cost V 5 bases and J 3 bases, with 14 bases left between them. There are 15 residues in the CDR3. The germline CDR1 and CDR2 sequences are SGHAT and FQNNGV. The CDR3 DNA is TGTGCCAGCAGCACGGGAACAAGAAGCTACAATGAGCAGTTCTTC. As protein: CASSTGTRSYNEQFF.

This clonotype was counted between two and nine times. The chain is built from TRBV20-1 and TRBJ2-1; 9 bases are shared with TRBD2. V shed 3 bases, J shed 0 bases, and the junction held 3 bases outside the gene matches. Germline V CDR1 and CDR2: DFQATT, SNEGSKA (reference sequence). The CDR3 is 15 residues long. CDR3 sequence: CSASETSGSYNEQFF. CDR3 sequence (DNA): TGCAGTGCTAGCGAGACTAGCGGCTCCTACAATGAGCAGTTCTTC.

The chain combines TRBV30 with TRBJ1-2; D remains unclear. V was shortened by 0 bases and J by 8 bases, with 7 bases between the two germline ends. This CDR3 contains 11 residues. Germline V gene sequence: CDR1 GTSNPN, CDR2 SVGIG (reference sequence). The CDR3 protein is CAWSVGGGYTF. In nucleotides, the CDR3 is TGTGCCTGGAGTGTAGGTGGCGGCTACACCTTC.

The chain combines TRBV7-8 with TRBJ2-5, with D possibly being TRBD1 (7 bases). The V gene lost 1 base and the J gene lost 5 bases, with 26 bases spanning the gap. The germline CDR1 and CDR2 sequences are SGHVS and FQNEAQ. This CDR3 is 19 amino acids long. CDR3 in amino acids: CASSLEPTKRRGQLETQYF. In DNA form, the CDR3 reads TGTGCCAGCAGCTTAGAGCCCACTAAAAGGAGGGGGCAATTGGAGACCCAGTACTTC. Complete variable domain (other parts from reference TRBV7-8 and TRBJ2-5): GAGVSQSPRYKVAKRGQDVALRCDPISGHVSLFWYQQALGQGPEFLTYFQNEAQLDKSGLPSDRFFAERPEGSVSTLKIQRTQQEDSAVYLCASSLEPTKRRGQLETQYFGPGTRLLVL.

This clonotype occurred many times. The chain carries TRBV7-2 and TRBJ2-1; 8 bases are a match to TRBD2. CDR1 is SGHTA and CDR2 is FQGNSA in the germline V gene. J was trimmed by 8 bases and V by 5 bases; bases with no gene match: 17. The CDR3 runs to 17 residues. The CDR3 region has the DNA TGTGCCAGCAGCATTTCCTCGGGGAGCGGGAGTTTCTATGAGCAGTTCTTC. Protein: CASSISSGSGSFYEQFF.

This clonotype occurred many times. V is TRBV12-3 or TRBV12-4 and J is TRBJ1-6; D not resolved. The CDR3 loop spans 14 amino acids. V was clipped by 1 base and J by 6 bases, with 7 bases between them. Written as DNA, the CDR3 is TGTGCCAGCAGTTTAGAACAGCCTAATTCACCCCTCCACTTT. Translated: CASSLEQPNSPLHF.